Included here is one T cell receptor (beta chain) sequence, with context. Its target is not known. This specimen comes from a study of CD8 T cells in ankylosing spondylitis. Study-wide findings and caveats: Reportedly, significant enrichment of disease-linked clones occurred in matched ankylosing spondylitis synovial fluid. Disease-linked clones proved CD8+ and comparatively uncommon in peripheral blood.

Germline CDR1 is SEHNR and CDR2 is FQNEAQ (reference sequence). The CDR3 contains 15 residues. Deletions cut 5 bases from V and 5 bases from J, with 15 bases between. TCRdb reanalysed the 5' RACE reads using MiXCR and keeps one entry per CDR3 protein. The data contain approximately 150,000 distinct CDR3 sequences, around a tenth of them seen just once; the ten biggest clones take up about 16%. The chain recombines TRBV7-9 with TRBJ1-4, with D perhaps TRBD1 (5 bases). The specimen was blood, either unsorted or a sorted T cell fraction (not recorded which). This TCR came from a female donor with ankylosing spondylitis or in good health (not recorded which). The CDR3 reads CASSPLKGINEKLFF. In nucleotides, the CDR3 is TGTGCCAGCAGCCCCCTCAAGGGGATAAATGAAAAACTGTTTTTT.